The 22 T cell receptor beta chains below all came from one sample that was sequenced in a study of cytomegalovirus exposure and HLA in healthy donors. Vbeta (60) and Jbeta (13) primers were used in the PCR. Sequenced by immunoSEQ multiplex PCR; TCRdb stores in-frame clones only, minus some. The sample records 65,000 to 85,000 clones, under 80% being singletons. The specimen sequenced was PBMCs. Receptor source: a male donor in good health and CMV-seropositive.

Here the CDR3 DNA reads TGTGCCAGTACGGCGGGAGGATTTGGCAATGAGCAGTTCTTC. This sequence encodes CASTAGGFGNEQFF. The chain uses TRBV19 and TRBJ2-1; 8 bases are shared with TRBD2. The CDR3 has 14 residues. The germline V gene has CDR1 LNHDA and CDR2 SQIVND (reference sequence). V lost 7 bases to trimming and J lost 6 bases; unmatched junction nucleotides: 8.

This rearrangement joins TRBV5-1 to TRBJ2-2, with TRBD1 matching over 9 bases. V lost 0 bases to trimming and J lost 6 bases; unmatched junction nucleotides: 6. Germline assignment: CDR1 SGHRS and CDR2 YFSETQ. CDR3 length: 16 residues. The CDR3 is CASSLEQGAVAGELFF. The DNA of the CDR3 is TGCGCCAGCAGCTTGGAACAGGGGGCAGTCGCCGGGGAGCTGTTTTTT.

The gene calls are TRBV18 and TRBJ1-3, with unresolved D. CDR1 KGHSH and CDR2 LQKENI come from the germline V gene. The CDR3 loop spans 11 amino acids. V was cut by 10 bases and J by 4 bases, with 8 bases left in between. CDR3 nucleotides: TGTGCCACCCCTCGGGGAAACACCATATATTTT. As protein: CATPRGNTIYF.

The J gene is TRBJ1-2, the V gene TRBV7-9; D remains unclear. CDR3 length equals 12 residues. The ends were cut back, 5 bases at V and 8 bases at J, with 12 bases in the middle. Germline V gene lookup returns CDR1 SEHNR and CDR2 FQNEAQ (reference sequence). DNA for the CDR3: TGTGCCAGCAGCCCCTTCGGAGGCGGCTACACCTTC. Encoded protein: CASSPFGGGYTF. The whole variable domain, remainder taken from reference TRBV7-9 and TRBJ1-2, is DTGVSQNPRHKITKRGQNVTFRCDPISEHNRLYWYRQTLGQGPEFLTYFQNEAQLEKSRLLSDRFSAERPKGSFSTLEIQRTEQGDSAMYLCASSPFGGGYTFGSGTRLTVV.

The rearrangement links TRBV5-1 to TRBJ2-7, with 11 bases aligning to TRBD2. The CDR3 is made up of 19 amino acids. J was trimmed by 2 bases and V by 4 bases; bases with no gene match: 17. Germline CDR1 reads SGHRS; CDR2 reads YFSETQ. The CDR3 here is CASSDPLAGDPTGPYEQYF. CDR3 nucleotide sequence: TGCGCCAGCAGCGACCCACTAGCGGGAGACCCGACCGGACCCTACGAGCAGTACTTC. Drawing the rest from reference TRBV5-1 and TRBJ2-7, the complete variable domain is KAGVTQTPRYLIKTRGQQVTLSCSPISGHRSVSWYQQTPGQGLQFLFEYFSETQRNKGNFPGRFSGRQFSNSRSEMNVSTLELGDSALYLCASSDPLAGDPTGPYEQYFGPGTRLTVT.

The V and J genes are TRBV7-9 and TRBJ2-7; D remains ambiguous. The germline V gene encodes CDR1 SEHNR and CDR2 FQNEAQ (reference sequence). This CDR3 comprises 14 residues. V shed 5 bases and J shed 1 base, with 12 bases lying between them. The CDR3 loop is CASSPPLRSYEQYF. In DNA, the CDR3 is TGTGCCAGCAGCCCCCCCTTGCGTTCCTACGAGCAGTACTTC.

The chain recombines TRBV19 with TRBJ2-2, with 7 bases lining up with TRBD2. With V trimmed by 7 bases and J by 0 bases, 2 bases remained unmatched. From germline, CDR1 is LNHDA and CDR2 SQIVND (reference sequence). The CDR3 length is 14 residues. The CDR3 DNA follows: TGTGCCAGTATGGGGACTACGAACACCGGGGAGCTGTTTTTT. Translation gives CASMGTTNTGELFF. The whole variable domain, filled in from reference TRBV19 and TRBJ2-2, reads DGGITQSPKYLFRKEGQNVTLSCEQNLNHDAMYWYRQDPGQGLRLIYYSQIVNDFQKGDIAEGYSVSREKKESFPLTVTSAQKNPTAFYLCASMGTTNTGELFFGEGSRLTVL.

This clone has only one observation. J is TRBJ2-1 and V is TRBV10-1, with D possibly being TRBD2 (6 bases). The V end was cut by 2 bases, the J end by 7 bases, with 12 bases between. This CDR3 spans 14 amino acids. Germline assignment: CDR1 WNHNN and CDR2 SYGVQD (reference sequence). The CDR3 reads CASSEGLRINEQFF. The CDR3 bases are TGCGCCAGCAGTGAGGGACTAAGGATAAATGAGCAGTTCTTC.

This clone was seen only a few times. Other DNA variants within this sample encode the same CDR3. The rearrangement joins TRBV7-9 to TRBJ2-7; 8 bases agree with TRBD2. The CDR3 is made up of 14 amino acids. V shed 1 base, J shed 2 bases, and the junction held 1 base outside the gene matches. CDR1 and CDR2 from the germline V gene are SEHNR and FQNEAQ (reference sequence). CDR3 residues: CASSLVAGTYEQYF. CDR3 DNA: TGTGCCAGCAGCTTAGTAGCGGGAACCTACGAGCAGTACTTC.

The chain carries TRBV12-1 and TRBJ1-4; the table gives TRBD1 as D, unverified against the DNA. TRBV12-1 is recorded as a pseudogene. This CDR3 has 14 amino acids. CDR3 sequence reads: CASSPITGNEKLFF. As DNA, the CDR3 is TGTGCCAGCAGCCCAATCACAGGGAATGAAAAACTGTTTTTT.

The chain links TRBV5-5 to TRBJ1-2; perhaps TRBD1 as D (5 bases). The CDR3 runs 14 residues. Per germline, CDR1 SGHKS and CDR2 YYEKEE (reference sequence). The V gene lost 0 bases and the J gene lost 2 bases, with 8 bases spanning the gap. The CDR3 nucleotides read TGTGCCAGCAGCTTGGTTAAGGGGAACTATGGCTACACCTTC. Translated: CASSLVKGNYGYTF.

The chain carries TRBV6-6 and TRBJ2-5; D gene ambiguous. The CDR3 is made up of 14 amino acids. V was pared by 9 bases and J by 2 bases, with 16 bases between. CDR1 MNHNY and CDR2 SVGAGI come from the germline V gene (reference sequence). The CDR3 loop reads CASPHERIQETQYF. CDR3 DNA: TGTGCCAGTCCCCACGAGAGAATTCAAGAGACCCAGTACTTC.

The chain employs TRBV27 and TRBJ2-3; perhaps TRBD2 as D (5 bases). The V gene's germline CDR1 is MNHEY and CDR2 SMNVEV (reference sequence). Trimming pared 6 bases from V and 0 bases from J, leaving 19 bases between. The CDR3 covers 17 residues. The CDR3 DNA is TGTGCCAGCAGGGCCTTGGAGCGGCCGCCTAGCACAGATACGCAGTATTTT. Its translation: CASRALERPPSTDTQYF.

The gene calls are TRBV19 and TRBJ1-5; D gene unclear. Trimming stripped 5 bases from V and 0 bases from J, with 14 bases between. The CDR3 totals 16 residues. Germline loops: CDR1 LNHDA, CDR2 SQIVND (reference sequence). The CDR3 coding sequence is TGTGCCAGTAGTCCCAGCAGAGGTCGTAGCAATCAGCCCCAGCATTTT. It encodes CASSPSRGRSNQPQHF.

CDR3 loop: CASSHSGTGGEQYF. CDR3 nucleotide sequence: TGTGCCAGCAGCCATTCAGGGACAGGGGGCGAGCAGTACTTC. The chain uses TRBV7-2 and TRBJ2-7; 11 bases fit TRBD1. CDR3 size: 14 residues. CDR1 is SGHTA, CDR2 FQGNSA, per germline. Germline trimming cut 5 bases from V and 6 bases from J; bases unmatched to any gene: 6.

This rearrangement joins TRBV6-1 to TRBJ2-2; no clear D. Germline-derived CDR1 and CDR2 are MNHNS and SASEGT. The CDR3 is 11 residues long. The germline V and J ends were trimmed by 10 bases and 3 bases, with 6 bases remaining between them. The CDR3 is CAITYTGELFF. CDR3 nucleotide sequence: TGTGCCATCACATACACCGGGGAGCTGTTTTTT.

The CDR3: CASSQVTVPEQYF. The DNA of the CDR3 is TGTGCCAGCAGCCAAGTGACAGTCCCCGAGCAGTACTTC. The chain employs TRBV14 and TRBJ2-7; perhaps TRBD1 as D (5 bases). Germline assignment: CDR1 SGHDN and CDR2 FVKESK. The ends were cut back, 1 base at V and 6 bases at J, with 10 bases in the middle. The length of the CDR3 is 13 residues.

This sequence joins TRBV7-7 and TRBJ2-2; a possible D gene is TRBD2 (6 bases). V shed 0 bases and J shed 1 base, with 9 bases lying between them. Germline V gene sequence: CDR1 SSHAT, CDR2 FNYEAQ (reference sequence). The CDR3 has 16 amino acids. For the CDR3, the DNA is TGTGCCAGCAGCTTAGCATGGGGGGTGAACACCGGGGAGCTGTTTTTT. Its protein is CASSLAWGVNTGELFF.

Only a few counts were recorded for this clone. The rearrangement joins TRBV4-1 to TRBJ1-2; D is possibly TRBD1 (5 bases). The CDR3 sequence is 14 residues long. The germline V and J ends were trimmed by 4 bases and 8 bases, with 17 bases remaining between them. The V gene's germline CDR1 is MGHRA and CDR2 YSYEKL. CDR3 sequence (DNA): TGCGCCAGCAGCCGAGGCCGACAGAACCAGGGCTACACCTTC. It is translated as CASSRGRQNQGYTF.

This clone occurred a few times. The CDR3 spells CASSRDRNTEAFF. Written as DNA, the CDR3 is TGTGCCAGCTCACGAGACAGGAACACTGAAGCTTTCTTT. This chain joins TRBV18 and TRBJ1-1, with TRBD1 as a possible D gene (5 bases). The length of the CDR3 is 13 residues. The V end was cut by 4 bases, the J end by 1 base, with 7 bases between. Looked up from germline, CDR1 is KGHSH and CDR2 is LQKENI.

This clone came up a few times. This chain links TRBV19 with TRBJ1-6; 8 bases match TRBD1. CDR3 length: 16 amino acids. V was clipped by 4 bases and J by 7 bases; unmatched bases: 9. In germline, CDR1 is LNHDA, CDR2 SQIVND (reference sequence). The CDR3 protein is CASSRGWDRTNSPLHF. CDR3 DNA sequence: TGTGCCAGTAGTAGGGGATGGGACAGGACCAATTCACCCCTCCACTTT.

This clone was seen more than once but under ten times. CDR3 nucleotides: TGCGCCAGCAGTGGGGACATTACAAAAGACAATGAGCAGTTCTTC. Its translation: CASSGDITKDNEQFF. The chain is built from TRBV10-2 and TRBJ2-1; the D gene is possibly TRBD1 (6 bases). CDR1 and CDR2 from the germline V gene are WSHSY and SAAADI. This CDR3 spans 15 amino acids. V was trimmed by 4 bases and J by 5 bases, leaving 15 bases between them.